These T cell receptor beta chains were read from a single sample in a study of OX40 agonist ivuxolimab in advanced cancers. Here immunoSEQ multiplex PCR was the method, and the copy in TCRdb shows in-frame clones only, minus some. The sample contains 130,000 or so clones, less than 95% of which appear only once. The sequenced sample was CD4+ or CD8+ T cells sorted from blood, obtained in a trial of the OX40 agonist ivuxolimab. The receptors derive from an adult with an advanced solid tumor such as melanoma, head and neck, liver or kidney cancer. CDR3s include the opening cysteine and the closing phenylalanine or tryptophan. The D gene is left open where the match is weak. Only some rows state a clone size, as once, few, many or a class for expanded clones.

TRBJ2-3 TRBV5-5 NA NA CASSLAGGPDTQYF TGTGCCAGCAGCTTGGCTGGGGGGCCAGATACGCAGTATTTT
TRBJ2-2 TRBV14 NA NA CASSPWGTGGLFF TGTGCCAGCAGCCCTTGGGGGACGGGGGGCCTGTTTTTT
TRBJ2-2 TRBV5-6 TRBD2 NA CASTSISGRAGINGELFF TGTGCCAGCACCTCAATTAGCGGGAGGGCCGGGATCAACGGGGAGCTGTTTTTT
TRBJ2-5 TRBV9 TRBD1 NA CASSPRDRQETQYF TGTGCCAGCAGCCCTCGGGACAGGCAAGAGACCCAGTACTTC
TRBJ1-1 TRBV10-3 NA few CAISASGQGSGTEAFF TGTGCCATCAGTGCTTCGGGGCAGGGCTCTGGCACTGAAGCTTTCTTT
TRBJ2-1 TRBV6-6 TRBD2 NA CASRTGTSEDNEQFF TGTGCCAGCAGAACTGGGACTAGCGAGGACAATGAGCAGTTCTTC
TRBJ2-1 TRBV7-3 NA NA CASSPSGAGANEQFF TGTGCCAGCAGCCCTTCTGGGGCAGGGGCAAATGAGCAGTTCTTC
TRBJ2-5 TRBV7-9 TRBD1 NA CASSPIQGNQETQYF TGTGCCAGCAGCCCAATACAGGGGAATCAAGAGACCCAGTACTTC
TRBJ2-1 TRBV15 NA NA CATSRVLASNREQFF TGTGCCACCAGCAGAGTGTTAGCCTCTAATCGGGAGCAGTTCTTC
TRBJ2-7 TRBV6-4 NA NA CASKPSTGHYEQYF TGTGCCAGCAAGCCAAGTACAGGGCACTACGAGCAGTACTTC
TRBJ1-3 TRBV9 TRBD1 few CASSRRQGNGNTIYF TGTGCCAGCAGCCGCCGACAGGGTAATGGAAACACCATATATTTT
TRBJ2-1 TRBV20-1 NA NA CSVAGVHEQFF TGCAGTGTGGCAGGGGTCCATGAGCAGTTCTTC
TRBJ2-1 TRBV6-6 NA NA CASSYSAGSYNEQFF TGTGCCAGCAGTTACTCGGCGGGCTCCTACAATGAGCAGTTCTTC
TRBJ2-6 TRBV4-1 NA NA CASSQGVATSGANVLTF TGCGCCAGCAGCCAAGGGGTAGCAACCTCTGGGGCCAACGTCCTGACTTTC
TRBJ2-1 TRBV29-1 NA NA CSVLPPGAQYNEQFF TGCAGCGTTTTACCGCCGGGAGCTCAGTACAATGAGCAGTTCTTC
TRBJ2-6 TRBV5-4 TRBD1 NA CASSSGTGMNSGANVLTF TGTGCCAGCAGCTCAGGGACAGGGATGAACTCTGGGGCCAACGTCCTGACTTTC
TRBJ1-5 TRBV9 NA NA CASSPLALGEPQHF TGTGCCAGCAGCCCCCTAGCCCTGGGGGAGCCCCAGCATTTT
TRBJ2-3 TRBV6-5 NA NA CASSSSTDTQYF TGTGCCAGCAGTTCTAGCACAGATACGCAGTATTTT
TRBJ1-4 TRBV10-3 NA NA CAISTEEGEKLFF TGTGCCATCAGTACAGAGGAGGGTGAAAAACTGTTTTTT
TRBJ2-3 TRBV23-1 TRBD1 NA CASTYRRDRGDTQYF TGCGCCAGCACTTATCGAAGGGACAGGGGAGATACGCAGTATTTT
TRBJ2-1 TRBV21-1 NA NA CASSKTVASGSNEQFF NA
TRBJ2-5 TRBV5-4 NA once CASSSGSGGETQYF TGTGCCAGCAGCTCCGGGAGTGGGGGGGAGACCCAGTACTTC
TRBJ2-7 TRBV19 TRBD1 NA CASSPRTGYEQYF TGTGCCAGTAGTCCTCGGACAGGCTACGAGCAGTACTTC
TRBJ2-7 TRBV9 TRBD2 NA CASSEGTSDSYEQYF TGTGCCAGCAGCGAGGGAACTAGCGACTCCTACGAGCAGTACTTC
TRBJ2-2 TRBV27 NA NA CASTIGRENTGELFF TGTGCCAGCACCATCGGGCGGGAGAACACCGGGGAGCTGTTTTTT
TRBJ2-1 TRBV7-9 NA NA CASSRAGSSSYNEQFF TGTGCCAGCAGTAGAGCGGGCAGTAGCTCCTACAATGAGCAGTTCTTC
TRBJ2-3 TRBV18 TRBD2 NA CASSRTSGSTDTQYF TGTGCCAGCTCCCGGACTAGCGGGAGCACAGATACGCAGTATTTT
TRBJ2-2 TRBV29-1 NA NA CSGSDSRTPRTGELFF TGCAGCGGGAGCGACAGCCGGACCCCACGAACCGGGGAGCTGTTTTTT
TRBJ1-1 TRBV11-1 NA few CASRQVTEAFF TGTGCCAGCAGACAGGTAACTGAAGCTTTCTTT
TRBJ2-1 TRBV6-5 NA NA CASSNSGEQFF TGTGCCAGCAGCAACTCGGGTGAGCAGTTCTTC
TRBJ2-4 TRBV6-1 NA NA CASSDQGSPLNIQYF TGTGCCAGCAGTGATCAGGGAAGCCCCCTTAACATTCAGTACTTC
TRBJ2-1 TRBV19 TRBD2 NA CASSRGGMRVSYNEQFF TGTGCCAGTAGTAGGGGGGGGATGCGGGTCTCCTACAATGAGCAGTTCTTC
TRBJ2-1 TRBV7-3 TRBD1 NA CASSLRAGGSDEQFF TGTGCCAGCAGCTTACGGGCAGGGGGATCGGATGAGCAGTTCTTC
TRBJ2-5 TRBV9 NA NA CASSGIGEQETQYF TGTGCCAGCAGTGGCATCGGGGAACAAGAGACCCAGTACTTC
TRBJ1-4 TRBV28 TRBD1 NA CASSPTGDIGEKLFF TGTGCCAGCAGTCCGACAGGGGATATTGGTGAAAAACTGTTTTTT
TRBJ2-7 TRBV11-2 NA NA CASSSGTWSYEQYF TGTGCCAGCAGCTCGGGTACATGGTCCTACGAGCAGTACTTC
TRBJ1-1 TRBV5-6 NA NA CASSLGTLNTEAFF TGTGCCAGCAGCCTCGGGACACTGAACACTGAAGCTTTCTTT
TRBJ1-1 TRBV18 TRBD1 NA CASSQRQGAEAEAFF TGTGCCAGCTCACAACGACAGGGGGCTGAAGCTGAAGCTTTCTTT
TRBJ1-1 TRBV18 NA NA CASTRTENTEAFF TGTGCCAGCACCCGGACGGAGAACACTGAAGCTTTCTTT
TRBJ2-1 TRBV10-3 NA NA CAISESLGRESEQFF TGTGCCATCAGTGAGTCTCTAGGAAGGGAATCTGAGCAGTTCTTC
TRBJ2-2 TRBV5-8 NA NA CASRKSGTGELFF TGTGCCAGCAGAAAAAGCGGGACCGGGGAGCTGTTTTTT
TRBJ2-7 TRBV7-2 TRBD2 NA CASSRPAGVGYEQYF TGTGCCAGCAGCAGGCCGGCGGGAGTAGGGTACGAGCAGTACTTC
TRBJ2-6 TRBV4-3 NA NA CASSQGGRSGANVLTF TGCGCCAGCAGCCAAGGAGGGCGATCTGGGGCCAACGTCCTGACTTTC
TRBJ2-7 TRBV6-6 TRBD1 NA CASSTGQGAAYEQYF TGTGCCAGCAGTACGGGACAGGGGGCAGCTTACGAGCAGTACTTC
TRBJ2-3 TRBV27 TRBD1 NA CATRDRDTDTQYF TGTGCCACCCGGGACAGGGACACAGATACGCAGTATTTT
TRBJ2-2 TRBV6-1 TRBD1 NA CASRVEDRDTGELFF TGTGCCAGCAGGGTCGAGGACAGGGACACCGGGGAGCTGTTTTTT
TRBJ2-7 TRBV10-1 TRBD1 NA CASGRDSSYEQYF TGCGCCAGCGGCCGGGACAGCTCCTACGAGCAGTACTTC